Listed here is a single TCR beta chain. The sample comes from a study of CD8 T cells in Susac syndrome. CDR1 KGHDR and CDR2 SFDVKD come from the germline V gene. This CDR3 has 11 residues. V shed 4 bases and J shed 10 bases, with 7 bases lying between them. Reverse transcription of about 0.45 to 1 ug RNA was performed with random hexamers. TCRdb reanalysed the immunoSEQ multiplex PCR reads using MiXCR and keeps one entry per CDR3 protein. The sample holds under 250,000 distinct CDR3 sequences, about 94% seen once. This TCR came from a human donor with Susac syndrome. Sequences were obtained from CD4+ T cells from PBMCs. This rearrangement joins TRBV24-1 to TRBJ1-5; no clear D gene. CDR3 region: CATSEGYPQHF. Written as DNA, the CDR3 is TGTGCCACCAGTGAGGGGTACCCCCAGCATTTT.